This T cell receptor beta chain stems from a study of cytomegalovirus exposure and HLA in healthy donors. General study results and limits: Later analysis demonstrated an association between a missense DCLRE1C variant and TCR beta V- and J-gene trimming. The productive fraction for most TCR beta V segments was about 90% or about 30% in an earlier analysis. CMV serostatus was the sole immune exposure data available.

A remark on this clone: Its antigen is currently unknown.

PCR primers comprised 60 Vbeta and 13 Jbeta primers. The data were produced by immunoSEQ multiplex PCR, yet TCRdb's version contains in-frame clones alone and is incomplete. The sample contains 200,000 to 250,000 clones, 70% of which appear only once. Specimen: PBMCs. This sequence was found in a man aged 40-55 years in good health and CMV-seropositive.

CDR3 bases: TGTGCCAGCAGTGAAAGGGACAGGGGTGACACCGGGGAGCTGTTTTTT. Translation: CASSERDRGDTGELFF. This chain connects TRBV6-1 to TRBJ2-2; 10 positions agree with TRBD1. From germline, CDR1 is MNHNS and CDR2 SASEGT. V was clipped by 2 bases and J by 3 bases; unmatched bases: 3. This CDR3 comprises 16 residues.